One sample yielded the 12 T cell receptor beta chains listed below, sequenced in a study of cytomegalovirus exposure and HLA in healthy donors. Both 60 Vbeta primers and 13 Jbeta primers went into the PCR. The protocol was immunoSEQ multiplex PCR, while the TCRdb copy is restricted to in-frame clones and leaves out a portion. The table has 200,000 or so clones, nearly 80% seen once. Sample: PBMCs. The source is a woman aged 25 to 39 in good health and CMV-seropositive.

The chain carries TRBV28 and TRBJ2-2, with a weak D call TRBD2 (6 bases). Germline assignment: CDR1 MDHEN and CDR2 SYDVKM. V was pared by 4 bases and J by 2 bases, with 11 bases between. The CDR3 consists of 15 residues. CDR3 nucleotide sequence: TGTGCCAGCAGTTCCGGCGGACTAAACACCGGGGAGCTGTTTTTT. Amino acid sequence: CASSSGGLNTGELFF.

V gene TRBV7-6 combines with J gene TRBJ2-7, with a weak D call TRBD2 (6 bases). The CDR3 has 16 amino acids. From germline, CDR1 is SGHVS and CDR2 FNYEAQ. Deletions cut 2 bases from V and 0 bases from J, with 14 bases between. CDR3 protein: CASSLRGTPGSYEQYF. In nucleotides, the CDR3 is TGTGCCAGCAGCTTACGGGGGACCCCGGGCTCCTACGAGCAGTACTTC.

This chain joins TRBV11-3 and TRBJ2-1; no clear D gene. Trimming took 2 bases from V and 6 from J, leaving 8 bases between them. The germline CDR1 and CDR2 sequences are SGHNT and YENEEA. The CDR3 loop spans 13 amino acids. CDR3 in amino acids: CASSLRATNEQFF. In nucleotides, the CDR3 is TGTGCCAGCAGCTTACGAGCTACCAATGAGCAGTTCTTC.

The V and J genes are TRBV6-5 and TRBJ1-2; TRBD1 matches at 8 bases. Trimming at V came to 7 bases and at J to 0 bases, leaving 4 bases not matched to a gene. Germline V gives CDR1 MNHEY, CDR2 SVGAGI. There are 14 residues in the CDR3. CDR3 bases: TGTGCCAGCACCTCAGGGGGCCCTAACTATGGCTACACCTTC. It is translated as CASTSGGPNYGYTF.

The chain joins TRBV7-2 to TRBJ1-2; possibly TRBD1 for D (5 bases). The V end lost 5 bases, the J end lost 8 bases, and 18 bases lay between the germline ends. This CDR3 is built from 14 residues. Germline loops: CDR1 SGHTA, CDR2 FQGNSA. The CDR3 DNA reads TGTGCCAGCAGCAAAGACAGACGGGCTAGGGGCTACACCTTC. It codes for CASSKDRRARGYTF.

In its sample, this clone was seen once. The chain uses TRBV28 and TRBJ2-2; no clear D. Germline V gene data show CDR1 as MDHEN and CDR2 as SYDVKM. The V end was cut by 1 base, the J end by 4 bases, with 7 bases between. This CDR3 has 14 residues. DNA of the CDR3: TGTGCCAGCAGTTTATTGGCCAGCACCGGGGAGCTGTTTTTT. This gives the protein CASSLLASTGELFF.

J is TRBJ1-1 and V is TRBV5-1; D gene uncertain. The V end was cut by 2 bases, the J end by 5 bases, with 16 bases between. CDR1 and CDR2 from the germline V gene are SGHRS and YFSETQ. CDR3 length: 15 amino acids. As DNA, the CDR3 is TGCGCCAGCAGCTTAGAAGGAGGGATCTTTACTGAAGCTTTCTTT. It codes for CASSLEGGIFTEAFF.

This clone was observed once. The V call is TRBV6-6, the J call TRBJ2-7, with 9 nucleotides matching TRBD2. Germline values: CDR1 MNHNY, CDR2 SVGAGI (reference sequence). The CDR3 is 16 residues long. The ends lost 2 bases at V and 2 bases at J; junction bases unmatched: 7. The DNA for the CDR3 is TGTGCCAGCAGTTACAAAAGACTAGCGGAGGCCTACGAGCAGTACTTC. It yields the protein CASSYKRLAEAYEQYF.

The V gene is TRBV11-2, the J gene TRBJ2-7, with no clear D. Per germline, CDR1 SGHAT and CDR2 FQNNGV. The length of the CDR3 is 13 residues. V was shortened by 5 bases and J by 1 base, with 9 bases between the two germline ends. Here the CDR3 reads CASSLPLSYEQYF. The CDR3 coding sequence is TGTGCCAGCAGCCTCCCCCTATCCTACGAGCAGTACTTC.

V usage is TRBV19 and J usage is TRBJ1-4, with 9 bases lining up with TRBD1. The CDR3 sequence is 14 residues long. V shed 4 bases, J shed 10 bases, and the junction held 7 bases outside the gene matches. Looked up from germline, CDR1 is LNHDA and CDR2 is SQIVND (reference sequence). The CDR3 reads CASSTRDRAGKLFF. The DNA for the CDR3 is TGTGCCAGTAGTACTCGGGACAGGGCTGGAAAACTGTTTTTT.

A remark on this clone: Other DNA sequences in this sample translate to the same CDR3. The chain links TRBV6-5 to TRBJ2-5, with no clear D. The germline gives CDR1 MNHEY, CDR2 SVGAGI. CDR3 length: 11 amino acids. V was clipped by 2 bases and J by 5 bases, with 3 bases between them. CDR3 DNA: TGTGCCAGCAGTTACGCGGAGACCCAGTACTTC. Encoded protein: CASSYAETQYF.

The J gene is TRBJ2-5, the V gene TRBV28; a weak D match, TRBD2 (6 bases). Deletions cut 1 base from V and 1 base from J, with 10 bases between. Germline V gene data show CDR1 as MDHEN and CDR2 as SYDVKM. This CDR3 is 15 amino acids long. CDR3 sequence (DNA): TGTGCCAGCAGTTTATCGGGACTTGGCCAAGAGACCCAGTACTTC. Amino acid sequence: CASSLSGLGQETQYF.